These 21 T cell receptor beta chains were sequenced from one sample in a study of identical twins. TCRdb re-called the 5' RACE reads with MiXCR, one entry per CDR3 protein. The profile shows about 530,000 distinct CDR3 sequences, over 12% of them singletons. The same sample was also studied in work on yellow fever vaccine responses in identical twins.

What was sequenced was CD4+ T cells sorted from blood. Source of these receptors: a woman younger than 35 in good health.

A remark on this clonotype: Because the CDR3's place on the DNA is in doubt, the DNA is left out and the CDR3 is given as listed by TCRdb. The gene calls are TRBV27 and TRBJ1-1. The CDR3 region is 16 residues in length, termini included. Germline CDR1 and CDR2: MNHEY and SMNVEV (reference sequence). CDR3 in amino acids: CASSSSTGRVNTEAFF.

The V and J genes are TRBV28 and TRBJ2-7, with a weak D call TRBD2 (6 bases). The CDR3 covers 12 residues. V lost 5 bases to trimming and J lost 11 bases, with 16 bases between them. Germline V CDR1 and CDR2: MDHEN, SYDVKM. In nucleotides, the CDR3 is TGTGCCAGCAGTGGCGGGATCTCCCGGGAGTACTTC. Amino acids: CASSGGISREYF.

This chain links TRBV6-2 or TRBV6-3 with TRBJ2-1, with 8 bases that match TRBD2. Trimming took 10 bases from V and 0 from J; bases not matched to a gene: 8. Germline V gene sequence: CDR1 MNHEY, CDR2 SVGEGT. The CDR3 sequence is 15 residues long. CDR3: CATAVAGSSYNEQFF. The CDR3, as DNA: TGTGCCACAGCCGTAGCGGGGAGCTCCTACAATGAGCAGTTCTTC.

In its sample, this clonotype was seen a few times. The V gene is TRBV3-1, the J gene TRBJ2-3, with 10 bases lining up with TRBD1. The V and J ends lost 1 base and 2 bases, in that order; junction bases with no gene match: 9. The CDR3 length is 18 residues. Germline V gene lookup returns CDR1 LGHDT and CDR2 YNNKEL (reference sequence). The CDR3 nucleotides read TGTGCCAGCAGCCAAGCACTCGGGACAGGGGTTCCCACAGATACGCAGTATTTT. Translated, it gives CASSQALGTGVPTDTQYF.

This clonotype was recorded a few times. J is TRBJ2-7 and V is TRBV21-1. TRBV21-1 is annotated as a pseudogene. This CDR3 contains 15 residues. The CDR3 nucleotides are TGTGCCAGCAGCAAAGACCAAGGGGAGTCCTACGAGCAGTACGTC. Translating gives CASSKDQGESYEQYV.

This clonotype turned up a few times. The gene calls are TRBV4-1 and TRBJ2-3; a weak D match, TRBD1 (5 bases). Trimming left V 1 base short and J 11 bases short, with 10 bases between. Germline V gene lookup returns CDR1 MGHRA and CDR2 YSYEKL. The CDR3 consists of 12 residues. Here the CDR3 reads CASSQGQGGQYF. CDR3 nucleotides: TGCGCCAGCAGCCAAGGGCAGGGCGGGCAGTATTTT.

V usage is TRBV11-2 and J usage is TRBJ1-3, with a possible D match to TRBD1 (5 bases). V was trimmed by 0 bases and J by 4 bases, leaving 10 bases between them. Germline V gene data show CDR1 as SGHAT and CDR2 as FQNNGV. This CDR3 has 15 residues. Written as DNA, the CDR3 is TGTGCCAGCAGCTTAGAGGGACGATTGGGAAACACCATATATTTT. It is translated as CASSLEGRLGNTIYF.

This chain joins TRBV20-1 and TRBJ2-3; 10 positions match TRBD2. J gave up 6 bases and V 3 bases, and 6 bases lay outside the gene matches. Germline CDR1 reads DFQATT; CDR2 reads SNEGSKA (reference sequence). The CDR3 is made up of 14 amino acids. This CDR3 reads CSASTSGVPDTQYF. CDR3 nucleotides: TGCAGTGCTAGTACTAGCGGGGTCCCGGATACGCAGTATTTT.

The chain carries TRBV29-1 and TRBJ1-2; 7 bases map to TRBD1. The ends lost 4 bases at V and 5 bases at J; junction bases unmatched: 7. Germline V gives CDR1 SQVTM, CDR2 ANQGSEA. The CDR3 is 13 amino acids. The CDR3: CSVGSSGGYGYTF. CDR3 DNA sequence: TGCAGCGTTGGCTCGTCAGGGGGGTATGGCTACACCTTC. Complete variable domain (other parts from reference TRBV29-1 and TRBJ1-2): SAVISQKPSRDICQRGTSLTIQCQVDSQVTMMFWYRQQPGQSLTLIATANQGSEATYESGFVIDKFPISRPNLTFSTLTVSNMSPEDSSIYLCSVGSSGGYGYTFGSGTRLTVV.

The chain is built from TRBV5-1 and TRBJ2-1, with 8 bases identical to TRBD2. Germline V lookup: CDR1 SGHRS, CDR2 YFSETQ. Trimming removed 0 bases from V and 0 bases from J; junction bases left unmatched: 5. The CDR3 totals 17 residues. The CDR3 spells CASSLGERGSSYNEQFF. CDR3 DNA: TGCGCCAGCAGCTTGGGCGAGCGGGGGAGCTCCTACAATGAGCAGTTCTTC.

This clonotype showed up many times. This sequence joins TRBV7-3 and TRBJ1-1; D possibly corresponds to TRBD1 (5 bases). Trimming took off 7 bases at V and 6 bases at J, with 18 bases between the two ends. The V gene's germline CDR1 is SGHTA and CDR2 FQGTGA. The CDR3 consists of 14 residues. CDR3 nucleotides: TGTGCCAGCACAACTGGGGCGGGGAATCCTGAAGCTTTCTTT. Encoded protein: CASTTGAGNPEAFF.

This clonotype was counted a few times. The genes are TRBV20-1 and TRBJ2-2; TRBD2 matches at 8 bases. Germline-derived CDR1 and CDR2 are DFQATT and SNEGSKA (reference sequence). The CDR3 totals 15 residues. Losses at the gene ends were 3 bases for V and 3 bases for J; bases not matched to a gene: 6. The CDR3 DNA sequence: TGCAGTGCTAGTTGGGCTAGCGGGTACACCGGGGAGCTGTTTTTT. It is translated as CSASWASGYTGELFF.

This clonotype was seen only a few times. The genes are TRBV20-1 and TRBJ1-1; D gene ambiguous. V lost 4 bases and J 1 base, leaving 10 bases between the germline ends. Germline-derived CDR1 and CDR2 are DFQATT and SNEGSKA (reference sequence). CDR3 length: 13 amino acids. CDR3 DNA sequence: TGCAGTGCTACGGAGGGTAGGAACACTGAAGCTTTCTTT. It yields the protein CSATEGRNTEAFF.

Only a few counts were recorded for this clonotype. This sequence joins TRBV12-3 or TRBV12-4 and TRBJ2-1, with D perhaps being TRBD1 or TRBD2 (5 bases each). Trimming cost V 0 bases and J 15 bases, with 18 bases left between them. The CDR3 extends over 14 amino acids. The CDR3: CASSLAAAEGKVFF. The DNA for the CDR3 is TGTGCCAGCAGTTTAGCAGCCGCAGAGGGGAAGGTGTTCTTC.

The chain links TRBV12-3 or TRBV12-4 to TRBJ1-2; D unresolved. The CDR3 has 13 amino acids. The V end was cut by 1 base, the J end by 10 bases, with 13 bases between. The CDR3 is CASSLGAATFYTF. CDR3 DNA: TGTGCCAGCAGTTTAGGGGCAGCCACCTTCTACACCTTC.

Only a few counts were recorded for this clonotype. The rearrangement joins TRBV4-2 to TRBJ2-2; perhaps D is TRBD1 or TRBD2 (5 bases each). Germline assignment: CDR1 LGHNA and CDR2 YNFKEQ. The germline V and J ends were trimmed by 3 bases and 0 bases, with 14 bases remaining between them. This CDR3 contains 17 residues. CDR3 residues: CASSHPGAGSNTGELFF. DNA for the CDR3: TGTGCCAGCAGCCATCCCGGGGCCGGCTCGAACACCGGGGAGCTGTTTTTT.

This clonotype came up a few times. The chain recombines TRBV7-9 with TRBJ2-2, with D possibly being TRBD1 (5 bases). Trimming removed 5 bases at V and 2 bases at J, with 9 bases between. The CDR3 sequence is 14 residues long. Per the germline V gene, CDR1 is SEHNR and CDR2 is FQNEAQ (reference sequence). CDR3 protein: CASSTDSNTGELFF. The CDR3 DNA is TGTGCCAGCAGCACTGACAGTAACACCGGGGAGCTGTTTTTT.

CDR3 protein: CASSEVIGGFNTEAFF. The CDR3 region has the DNA TGTGCCAGCAGCGAAGTTATAGGAGGGTTCAACACTGAAGCTTTCTTT. V and J are TRBV9 and TRBJ1-1; D unclear. Germline assignment: CDR1 SGDLS and CDR2 YYNGEE. With 3 bases removed from V and 2 bases from J, the gap between germline ends came to 17 bases. The length of the CDR3 is 16 residues.

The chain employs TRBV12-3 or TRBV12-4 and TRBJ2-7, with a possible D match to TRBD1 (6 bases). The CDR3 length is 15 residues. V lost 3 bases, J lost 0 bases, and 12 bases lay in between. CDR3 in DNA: TGTGCCAGCAGTTTGTGGCAGGGGAGCTCCTACGAGCAGTACTTC. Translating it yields CASSLWQGSSYEQYF.

The CDR3 nucleotides read TGTGCCAGCTCACCTAAGTCGGGAGAGCAGTACGTC. Translated: CASSPKSGEQYV. The chain has TRBV18 and TRBJ2-7; possibly TRBD2 for D (5 bases). The V and J ends lost 3 bases and 7 bases respectively, with 10 bases between them. Germline V gene lookup returns CDR1 KGHSH and CDR2 LQKENI. The CDR3 loop spans 12 amino acids.

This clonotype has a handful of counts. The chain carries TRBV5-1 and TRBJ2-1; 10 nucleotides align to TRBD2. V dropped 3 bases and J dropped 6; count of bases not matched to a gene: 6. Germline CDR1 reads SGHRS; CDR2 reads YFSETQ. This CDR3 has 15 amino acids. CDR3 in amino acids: CASSSSSGSINEQFF. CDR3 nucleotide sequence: TGCGCCAGCAGCTCCTCTAGCGGGAGCATCAATGAGCAGTTCTTC.